The 29 T cell receptor beta chains reported below all come from one sample, sequenced in a study of T cells in Graves' hyperthyroidism and ophthalmopathy. From RNA transcripts, TCR beta CDR3 regions were amplified. First-round RT-PCR targeting the TCR CDR3 was performed with the HTBI primer set. TCRdb reprocessed the multiplex PCR reads with MiXCR, giving one entry per CDR3 protein. The sample has approximately 510,000 distinct CDR3 sequences; less than 25% are singletons. The sequencing input was blood. All receptors come from a man younger than 30 with Graves' hyperthyroidism.

This clonotype was counted ten times or more. The rearrangement links TRBV15 to TRBJ1-5; D is undetermined. The germline gives CDR1 LNHNV, CDR2 YYDKDF (reference sequence). Trimming pared 5 bases from V and 6 bases from J, leaving 11 bases between. This CDR3 has 13 residues. The CDR3 DNA reads TGTGCCACCAGCCCGACGAGGCCTCAGCCCCAGCATTTT. Residues: CATSPTRPQPQHF.

In this sample, this clonotype turned up many times. V and J are TRBV7-2 and TRBJ1-5; maybe TRBD1 (6 bases). The CDR3 length is 15 residues. Germline assignment: CDR1 SGHTA and CDR2 FQGNSA. V was cut by 1 base and J by 1 base, with 8 bases left in between. CDR3: CASSLGDISNQPQHF. The CDR3 DNA sequence: TGTGCCAGCAGCTTAGGGGACATCAGCAATCAGCCCCAGCATTTT.

The genes are TRBV20-1 and TRBJ1-2; unclear D gene. The CDR3 has 13 amino acids. The germline gives CDR1 DFQATT, CDR2 SNEGSKA (reference sequence). The ends were cut back, 2 bases at V and 0 bases at J, with 7 bases in the middle. Here the CDR3 DNA reads TGCAGTGCTAGAACGCGAGCTAACTATGGCTACACCTTC. This encodes CSARTRANYGYTF.

A note on this clonotype: An end of the junction differs from the germline gene, which may be a read error. This chain joins TRBV6-1 and TRBJ1-1, with D uncertain. The CDR3 totals 14 residues. Germline CDR1 MNHNS, CDR2 SASEGT. In DNA, the CDR3 is TGTGCCAGCAGTGATAAGGTCAGGAACACTGATGCTTTCTTT. It specifies CASSDKVRNTDAFF.

This clonotype was observed at least ten times. The chain employs TRBV2 and TRBJ1-5; D might be TRBD1 (6 bases). V was clipped by 6 bases and J by 9 bases, with 12 bases between them. Germline V lookup: CDR1 SNHLY, CDR2 FYNNEI. CDR3 length: 12 amino acids. CDR3 sequence reads: CASSRGPRPQHF. DNA of the CDR3: TGTGCCAGCAGCAGGGGCCCTAGGCCCCAGCATTTT.

This clonotype has ten or more counts. The genes are TRBV12-3 or TRBV12-4 and TRBJ1-1; D is uncertain. The CDR3 contains 12 residues. V lost 3 bases, J lost 6 bases, and 8 bases lay in between. The chain's CDR3 is CASSLWVAEAFF. CDR3 nucleotide sequence: TGTGCCAGCAGTTTGTGGGTGGCTGAAGCTTTCTTT.

The rearrangement links TRBV3-1 to TRBJ1-3, with D hard to call. The CDR3 is made up of 18 amino acids. Trimming removed 4 bases from V and 1 base from J, with 20 bases in between. CDR1 and CDR2 from the germline V gene are LGHDT and YNNKEL (reference sequence). Here the CDR3 reads CASSLAVGPSSSGNTIYF. CDR3 DNA sequence: TGTGCCAGCAGCCTTGCCGTAGGGCCGAGCAGTTCTGGAAACACCATATATTTT.

There are a few counts of this clonotype. The chain recombines TRBV5-1 with TRBJ2-5; D ambiguous. CDR1 is SGHRS and CDR2 is YFSETQ in the germline V gene. V was cut by 3 bases and J by 2 bases, with 11 bases left in between. This CDR3 spans 14 amino acids. The DNA of the CDR3 is TGCGCCAGCAGCTCTCATTCGACTCAAGAGACCCAGTACTTC. It codes for CASSSHSTQETQYF.

This clonotype was found many times. V usage is TRBV20-1 and J usage is TRBJ2-5, with TRBD1 matching over 7 bases. The CDR3 totals 15 residues. Germline CDR1 and CDR2: DFQATT and SNEGSKA (reference sequence). Unmatched junction bases numbered 5, after V lost 1 base and J lost 0 bases. In nucleotides, the CDR3 is TGCAGTGCTAGAGCCTATACAGGGGACCAAGAGACCCAGTACTTC. The encoded protein is CSARAYTGDQETQYF.

This clonotype was found many times. The CDR3 DNA sequence: TGTGCCAGCAGCCAAGATGGCGGGACTCGCAATCAGCCCCAGCATTTT. It is translated as CASSQDGGTRNQPQHF. The chain links TRBV4-2 to TRBJ1-5, with D possibly TRBD1 on 5 matching bases. V gave up 0 bases and J gave up 2 bases, with 11 bases separating them. Germline values: CDR1 LGHNA, CDR2 YNFKEQ. This CDR3 contains 16 residues.

This clonotype was seen many times. The V call is TRBV7-9, the J call TRBJ1-2; 7 bases agree with TRBD1. V dropped 1 base and J dropped 6; count of bases not matched to a gene: 8. The CDR3 contains 15 residues. The germline gives CDR1 SEHNR, CDR2 FQNEAQ (reference sequence). CDR3: CASSLVPRTGDGYTF. CDR3 DNA: TGTGCCAGCAGCTTAGTTCCGCGGACAGGTGATGGCTACACCTTC.

This clonotype came up many times. The V call is TRBV14, the J call TRBJ1-2; D is unclear. Trimming pared 0 bases from V and 8 bases from J, leaving 16 bases between. Germline CDR1 is SGHDN and CDR2 is FVKESK. The CDR3 runs 15 residues. The CDR3 reads CASSQDNGGRRGYTF. In DNA form, the CDR3 reads TGTGCCAGCAGCCAAGATAACGGAGGGCGGAGGGGCTACACCTTC.

This clonotype was seen repeatedly, ten times or more. This chain links TRBV11-2 with TRBJ2-5; D gene unclear. The CDR3 consists of 13 residues. Trimming stripped 5 bases from V and 2 bases from J, with 9 bases between. CDR1 is SGHAT, CDR2 FQNNGV, per germline. The CDR3 nucleotides are TGTGCCAGCAGCCGAGGCCTTCAAGAGACCCAGTACTTC. This encodes CASSRGLQETQYF.

This clonotype was observed a few times. The rearrangement uses TRBV6-5 and TRBJ2-5, with 8 bases aligning to TRBD1. This CDR3 spans 16 amino acids. Trimming cost V 0 bases and J 4 bases; bases outside gene matches: 7. Per germline, CDR1 MNHEY and CDR2 SVGAGI. DNA for the CDR3: TGTGCCAGCAGTTACTCTACAGGGGGTTGGGGAGAGACCCAGTACTTC. Translation gives CASSYSTGGWGETQYF.

This clonotype was detected only a few times. The DNA of the CDR3 is TGCGCCAGCACGGACCTTAAGGGGAGGGATACGCAGTATTTT. Residues: CASTDLKGRDTQYF. The chain employs TRBV10-2 and TRBJ2-3; perhaps TRBD2 as D (6 bases). The CDR3 has 14 residues. Germline V lookup: CDR1 WSHSY, CDR2 SAAADI. The V gene lost 7 bases and the J gene lost 6 bases, with 17 bases spanning the gap.

This clonotype came up a few times. The rearrangement links TRBV6-7 to TRBJ1-5; 7 nucleotides agree with TRBD1. TRBV6-7 is sorted into the ORF group, with uncertain function. This CDR3 is 15 amino acids long. After removal of 9 bases from V and 3 bases from J, the junction contained 11 bases not matched to a gene. The CDR3 coding sequence is TGTGCCAGTAATATTGTACAGGGGTCCAATCAGCCCCAGCATTTT. This sequence encodes CASNIVQGSNQPQHF.

This clonotype was seen only a few times. The V and J genes are TRBV6-5 and TRBJ2-7, with TRBD1 matching 7 bases. V gave up 3 bases and J gave up 4 bases; unmatched junction bases: 6. This CDR3 comprises 14 residues. The germline V gene encodes CDR1 MNHEY and CDR2 SVGAGI. In DNA form, the CDR3 reads TGTGCCAGCAGTTATGTTGACAGGGAGTACGAGCAGTACTTC. It translates to CASSYVDREYEQYF.

At least ten counts were recorded for this clonotype. The V and J genes are TRBV6-5 and TRBJ2-2; the D is unclear. CDR3 size: 14 residues. V was clipped by 0 bases and J by 8 bases, with 10 bases between them. CDR1 MNHEY and CDR2 SVGAGI come from the germline V gene. The CDR3 is CASSYSSRRGELFF. In DNA, the CDR3 is TGTGCCAGCAGTTACTCATCCCGCCGTGGGGAGCTGTTTTTT.

This clonotype was detected many times. The J gene is TRBJ1-1, the V gene TRBV5-1; no definite D call. The CDR3 is 13 residues long. Germline V CDR1 and CDR2: SGHRS, YFSETQ. V was shortened by 0 bases and J by 7 bases, with 10 bases between the two germline ends. This CDR3 is CASSLAGSNEAFF. The CDR3 DNA sequence: TGCGCCAGCAGCTTGGCCGGGTCAAATGAAGCTTTCTTT.

CDR3 DNA: TGCGCCAGCAGCCAACGCGACAGGGGGGACTACGAGCAGTACTTC. As protein: CASSQRDRGDYEQYF. This chain joins TRBV4-1 and TRBJ2-7; TRBD1 aligns across 9 bases. CDR3 length equals 15 residues. The germline V gene has CDR1 MGHRA and CDR2 YSYEKL. The trim removed 2 bases at V and 3 bases at J, leaving 5 bases unmatched.

This clonotype appeared a few times. The V gene is TRBV15, the J gene TRBJ1-3; D ambiguous. CDR3 size: 14 residues. Trimming took 1 base from V and 3 from J, leaving 7 bases between them. CDR1 and CDR2 (germline): LNHNV, YYDKDF (reference sequence). DNA for the CDR3: TGTGCCACCAGCAGAGGATGGAATGGAAACACCATATATTTT. Residues: CATSRGWNGNTIYF.

The V and J genes are TRBV6-5 and TRBJ1-5; weak D call: TRBD1 (5 bases). The V end was cut by 0 bases, the J end by 3 bases, with 9 bases between. Germline CDR1 is MNHEY and CDR2 is SVGAGI. The CDR3 is 15 residues long. Here the CDR3 reads CASSYSAGTNQPQHF. The CDR3 coding sequence is TGTGCCAGCAGTTACTCGGCGGGGACCAATCAGCCCCAGCATTTT.

This clonotype was counted at least ten times. This rearrangement joins TRBV15 to TRBJ1-5; possibly TRBD1 for D (6 bases). The V gene's germline CDR1 is LNHNV and CDR2 YYDKDF (reference sequence). The CDR3 contains 16 residues. Trimming stripped 2 bases from V and 8 bases from J, with 19 bases between. As DNA, the CDR3 is TGTGCCACCAGCAGAACCGCGACAGGATTGGCTAAGCCCCAGCATTTT. It specifies CATSRTATGLAKPQHF.

This clonotype was found many times. The rearrangement joins TRBV12-3 or TRBV12-4 to TRBJ2-5, with D possibly being TRBD1 (5 bases). V was trimmed by 2 bases and J by 4 bases, leaving 11 bases between them. The CDR3 runs 14 residues. The CDR3 here is CASSLWGLGETQYF. The CDR3 nucleotides read TGTGCCAGCAGTTTATGGGGCCTCGGAGAGACCCAGTACTTC.

The chain has TRBV7-9 and TRBJ2-7; TRBD1 might be the D (6 bases). The CDR3 loop spans 15 amino acids. The V end was cut by 4 bases, the J end by 3 bases, with 16 bases between. Germline V lookup: CDR1 SEHNR, CDR2 FQNEAQ (reference sequence). The CDR3, as DNA: TGTGCCAGCAGCTCCAGGGGCGGGTACAACTACGAGCAGTACTTC. This gives the protein CASSSRGGYNYEQYF. The whole variable domain, filled in from reference TRBV7-9 and TRBJ2-7, reads DTGVSQNPRHKITKRGQNVTFRCDPISEHNRLYWYRQTLGQGPEFLTYFQNEAQLEKSRLLSDRFSAERPKGSFSTLEIQRTEQGDSAMYLCASSSRGGYNYEQYFGPGTRLTVT.

This clonotype appeared many times. J is TRBJ1-2 and V is TRBV12-3 or TRBV12-4; 8 positions match TRBD1. The V and J ends lost 0 bases and 3 bases, in that order; junction bases with no gene match: 15. This CDR3 contains 19 residues. The CDR3 region is CASSLAFAYSGTGHYGYTF. In DNA, the CDR3 is TGTGCCAGCAGTTTAGCGTTTGCATACTCCGGGACAGGTCACTATGGCTACACCTTC.

The rearrangement joins TRBV4-1 to TRBJ2-7; TRBD1 aligns across 10 bases. This CDR3 has 16 residues. V shed 3 bases and J 3 bases; nucleotides not matched to a gene: 8. Germline V gene lookup returns CDR1 MGHRA and CDR2 YSYEKL. The CDR3 reads CASSHPPGTGDYEQYF. DNA of the CDR3: TGCGCCAGCAGCCACCCCCCCGGGACAGGGGACTACGAGCAGTACTTC.

This clonotype was picked up many times. The CDR3 coding sequence is TGTGCCAGCAGCGTCGGGGGACAGGGTAACTATGGCTACACCTTC. Translating it yields CASSVGGQGNYGYTF. The J gene is TRBJ1-2, the V gene TRBV9, with TRBD1 matching over 9 bases. CDR1 and CDR2 (germline): SGDLS, YYNGEE. CDR3 size: 15 residues. V lost 2 bases and J lost 1; bases outside the gene matches: 3.

Many counts were recorded for this clonotype. The junction departs from the called germline gene at one end, perhaps through a read error. CDR3: CAGSPRTGESYYGYTF. CDR3 nucleotides: TGTGCCGGCAGCCCCAGGACAGGGGAGAGTTACTATGGCTACACCTTC. The gene calls are TRBV9 and TRBJ1-2; 9 positions agree with TRBD1. Germline loops: CDR1 SGDLS, CDR2 YYNGEE. This CDR3 region has 16 residues.